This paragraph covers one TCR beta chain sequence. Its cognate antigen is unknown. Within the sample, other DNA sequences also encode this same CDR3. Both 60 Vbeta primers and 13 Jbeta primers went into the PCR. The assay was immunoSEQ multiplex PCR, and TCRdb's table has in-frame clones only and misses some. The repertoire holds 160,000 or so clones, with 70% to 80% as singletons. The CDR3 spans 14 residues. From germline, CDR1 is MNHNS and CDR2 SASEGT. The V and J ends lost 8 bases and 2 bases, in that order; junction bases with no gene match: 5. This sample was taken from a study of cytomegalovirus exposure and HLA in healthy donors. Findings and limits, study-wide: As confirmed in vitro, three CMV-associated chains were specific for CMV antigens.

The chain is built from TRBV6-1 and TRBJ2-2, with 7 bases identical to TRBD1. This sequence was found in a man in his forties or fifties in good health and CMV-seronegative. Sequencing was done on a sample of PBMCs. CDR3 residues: CASPGTANTGELFF. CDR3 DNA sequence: TGTGCCAGCCCCGGGACAGCCAACACCGGGGAGCTGTTTTTT.